This TCR beta chain was retrieved from a study of blood T cells in healthy people across ages. General observations from the study: With naive T cell percentage, TCR beta diversity showed a strong correlation. Relative to aged donors, long-lived donors carried more naive CD4+ cells and displayed higher diversity.

This clonotype has ten or more counts. The target antigen is unknown. Next came a second PCR, run for roughly 7 to 12 cycles, which used a sample-barcoded 5' primer along with a J-beta primer mix. One entry per CDR3 protein results from TCRdb running MiXCR on the 5' RACE reads. The table includes 550,000 to 750,000 distinct CDR3 sequences, around 21% detected once. Germline CDR1 and CDR2: DFQATT and SNEGSKA (reference sequence). CDR3 size: 14 residues. Each sample yielded at least 5.5 micrograms of PBMC total RNA. Sequenced: blood. The sequence came from a man in his 70s in good health. This chain uses TRBV20-1 with TRBJ2-5; 7 bases line up with TRBD2. Gene TRBJ2-7 matches the end of the DNA better, so the J call may be wrong. The CDR3 nucleotides read TGCAGTGCTAGGTCATATAGCGGGTCCTACGAGCAGTACTTC. This codes for CSARSYSGSYEQYF.